This T cell receptor (beta chain) was captured in a study of T cells in tuberculosis. As for the study in general: In South Africa, adults with active tuberculosis were compared with IGRA-negative and latently infected IGRA-positive adolescents.

The germline CDR1 and CDR2 sequences are SGDLS and YYNGEE. The J segment lost 2 bases and the V segment lost 0 bases, leaving 6 bases of the junction unmatched. CDR3 size: 16 residues. Broader study findings: Active tuberculosis alpha repertoires lay closer to GMM-specific TCRs than controls'. Active tuberculosis patients had shorter CDR3-alpha; the beta difference was nonsignificant.

At study entry, adolescents had tuberculin skin tests and IGRA screening. A note on this clone: The antigen remains undetermined.

Repertoires were generated with immunoSEQ multiplex PCR, while TCRdb's copy carries only in-frame clones and drops some. The repertoire consists of some 31,000 clones, with 95% occurring once and the leading ten covering less than 2.5%. V gene TRBV9 combines with J gene TRBJ2-3, with 7 nucleotides matching TRBD2. The sample comprised PBMCs. This sequence was found in a donor aged 10 to 29 with latent tuberculosis or without tuberculosis infection. CDR3 region: CASSVESAGFTDTQYF. CDR3 bases: TGTGCCAGCAGCGTAGAGTCAGCGGGGTTCACAGATACGCAGTATTTT. Full variable domain (missing parts from reference TRBV9 and TRBJ2-3): DSGVTQTPKHLITATGQRVTLRCSPRSGDLSVYWYQQSLDQGLQFLIQYYNGEERAKGNILERFSAQQFPDLHSELNLSSLELGDSALYFCASSVESAGFTDTQYFGPGTRLTVL.